This TCR beta chain was recorded in a study of beta chain features in type 1 diabetes. General study results and limits: Type 1 diabetes patients showed fewer insertions and more deletions at VDJ junctions. Whether TCRB rearrangement is influenced by HLA type was left unresolved in this analysis. Shorter TCRB CDR3s, moderately but significantly so, marked every one of the four CD4+ subsets in Type 1 diabetes patients.

Turning to this clone: Antigen: not known.

Trimming stripped 5 bases from V and 10 bases from J, with 11 bases between. There are 11 residues in the CDR3. Germline V gene sequence: CDR1 SGHAT, CDR2 FQNNGV. Expressed TCRB transcripts were sequenced because the entire RNA isolate underwent reverse transcription. Some clones are missing from TCRdb's copy, which holds only in-frame ones; the method was immunoSEQ multiplex PCR. Here the sample spans around 340,000 clones, around 9% being singletons. The sequence was collected from a man aged 25-45 years with type 1 diabetes. This sequence joins TRBV11-2 and TRBJ2-5; D unresolved. Sequencing was carried out using central memory CD4+ T cells from blood. The CDR3, as DNA: TGTGCCAGCAGCACGCGACTGGTCCAGTACTTC. Amino acid sequence: CASSTRLVQYF.